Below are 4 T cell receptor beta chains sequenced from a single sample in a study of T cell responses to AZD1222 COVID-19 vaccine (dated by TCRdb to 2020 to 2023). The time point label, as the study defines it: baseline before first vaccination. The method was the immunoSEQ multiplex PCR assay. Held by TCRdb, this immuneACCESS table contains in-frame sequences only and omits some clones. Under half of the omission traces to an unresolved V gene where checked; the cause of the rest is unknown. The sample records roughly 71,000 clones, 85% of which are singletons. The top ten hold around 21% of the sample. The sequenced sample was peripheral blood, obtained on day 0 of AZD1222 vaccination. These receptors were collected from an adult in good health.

The CDR3 coding sequence is TGTGCCACCAGTGACCCGGGGAACCTACGTGGGCAGTACTTC. This gives the protein CATSDPGNLRGQYF. This chain connects TRBV24-1 to TRBJ2-7; maybe TRBD2 (5 bases). The CDR3 runs to 14 residues. Germline-derived CDR1 and CDR2 are KGHDR and SFDVKD. V was pared by 4 bases and J by 9 bases, with 18 bases between.

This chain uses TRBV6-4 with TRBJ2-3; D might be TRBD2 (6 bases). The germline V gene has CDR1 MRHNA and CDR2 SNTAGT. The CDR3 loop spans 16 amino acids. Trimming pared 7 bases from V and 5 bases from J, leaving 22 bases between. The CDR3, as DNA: TGTGCCAGCATGGGTCGGGACTTGCGATTCTTAGATACGCAGTATTTT. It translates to CASMGRDLRFLDTQYF.

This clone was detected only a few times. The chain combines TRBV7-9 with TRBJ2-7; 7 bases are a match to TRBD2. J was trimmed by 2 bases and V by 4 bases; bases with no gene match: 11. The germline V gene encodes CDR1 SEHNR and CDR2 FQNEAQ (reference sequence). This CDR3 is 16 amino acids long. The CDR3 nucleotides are TGTGCCAGCAGCTCGCAGGCTAGCGGATACCCCTACGAGCAGTACTTC. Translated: CASSSQASGYPYEQYF.

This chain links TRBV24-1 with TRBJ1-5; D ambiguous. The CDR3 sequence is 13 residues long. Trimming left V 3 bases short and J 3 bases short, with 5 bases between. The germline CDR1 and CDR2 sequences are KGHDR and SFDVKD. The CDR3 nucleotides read TGTGCCACCAGTGATCTGATCAATCAGCCCCAGCATTTT. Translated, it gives CATSDLINQPQHF.